Listed below are T cell receptor beta chains from one sample, sequenced in a study of T cells after yellow fever vaccination. One entry per CDR3 protein results from TCRdb running MiXCR on the 5' RACE reads. Of around 590,000 distinct CDR3 sequences listed, roughly 12% are singletons. The sample was PBMCs, taken on the day of the yellow fever booster vaccination. The receptor source for this set is a man aged 30 to 39 who received the YFV17D yellow fever vaccine. The CDR3 runs from the conserved cysteine through the conserved F or W. D genes are given only for firm matches. Size is omitted from some rows. Given values are once, few, many or a class for expanded clones.

clone_size,j_call,d_call,v_call,cdr3_length,cdr3_aa,cdr3_nt
few,TRBJ2-3,TRBD2,TRBV7-8,16,CASSLEASGLGDTQYF,TGTGCCAGCAGCTTAGAGGCTAGCGGGCTCGGAGATACGCAGTATTTT
-,TRBJ2-1,TRBD2,TRBV3-1,18,CASSQAGTSVSSYNEQFF,TGTGCCAGCAGCCAAGCCGGGACTAGCGTGAGCTCCTACAATGAGCAGTTCTTC
-,TRBJ2-7,-,TRBV15,16,CATSRGIGHLPYEQYF,TGTGCCACCAGCAGAGGAATTGGACATCTACCCTACGAGCAGTACTTC
-,TRBJ1-1,-,TRBV6-5,12,CATTGTHTEAFF,TGTGCCACCACAGGGACGCACACTGAAGCTTTCTTT
-,TRBJ1-2,-,TRBV9,18,CASSPVDRWAERIYGYTF,TGTGCCAGCAGCCCCGTTGACAGGTGGGCAGAGCGAATCTATGGCTACACCTTC
-,TRBJ2-2,-,TRBV7-2,15,CASSWTPGFTGELFF,TGTGCCAGCAGCTGGACCCCAGGATTCACCGGGGAGCTGTTTTTT
few,TRBJ1-2,-,TRBV5-4,12,CASSLGSNGYTF,TGTGCCAGCAGCTTGGGGTCAAATGGCTACACCTTC
few,TRBJ2-3,-,TRBV6-2/TRBV6-3,13,CASSHAYTDTQYF,TGTGCCAGCAGCCACGCTTACACAGATACGCAGTATTTT
few,TRBJ2-7,-,TRBV12-3/TRBV12-4,16,CASNPGGRVDTYEQYF,TGTGCCAGCAACCCCGGGGGCAGGGTTGATACCTACGAGCAGTACTTC
-,TRBJ2-3,-,TRBV18,14,CASSNRPRTDTQYF,TGTGCCAGCTCGAATAGACCTCGTACAGATACGCAGTATTTT
-,TRBJ2-7,-,TRBV20-1,13,CSAAGTPTHEQYF,TGCAGTGCTGCCGGGACTCCAACCCACGAGCAGTACTTC
-,TRBJ2-3,TRBD2,TRBV6-1,16,CASRPSWGGSTDTQYF,TGTGCCAGCAGACCCTCTTGGGGGGGGAGCACAGATACGCAGTATTTT
-,TRBJ2-1,-,TRBV6-1,14,CASSRTEKYNEQFF,TGTGCCAGCAGTCGGACGGAAAAATACAATGAGCAGTTCTTC
few,TRBJ1-1,-,TRBV29-1,10,CSVGSPIAFF,TGCAGCGTTGGATCCCCAATAGCTTTCTTT
many,TRBJ2-1,-,TRBV28,12,CASSLGFNEQFF,TGTGCCAGCAGTTTAGGTTTTAATGAGCAGTTCTTC
few,TRBJ2-1,-,TRBV28,10,CASEGNEQFF,TGTGCCAGCGAGGGGAATGAGCAGTTCTTC
few,TRBJ1-6,-,TRBV20-1,13,CSAWTDPDSPLHF,TGCAGTGCTTGGACTGACCCCGATTCACCCCTCCACTTT
-,TRBJ1-6,-,TRBV7-2,13,CASTRGLGSPLHF,TGTGCCAGCACCCGGGGACTAGGCTCACCCCTCCACTTT
-,TRBJ2-1,TRBD2,TRBV6-4,16,CASSEIAGAANNEQFF,TGTGCCAGCAGTGAAATAGCGGGAGCAGCGAATAATGAGCAGTTCTTC
-,TRBJ2-7,TRBD2,TRBV7-9,13,CASSSTTGREQYF,TGTGCCAGCAGCTCCACGACCGGGAGGGAGCAGTACTTC
-,TRBJ1-1,-,TRBV4-2,12,CASSQDSPMAFF,TGTGCCAGCAGCCAAGATTCTCCGATGGCTTTCTTT
few,TRBJ1-1,TRBD1,TRBV11-2,15,CASSFWDRPNTEAFF,TGTGCCAGCAGCTTTTGGGACAGGCCTAACACTGAAGCTTTCTTT
few,TRBJ2-1,TRBD2,TRBV6-2/TRBV6-3,13,CASSPRGLAEQFF,TGTGCCAGCAGTCCTAGGGGACTAGCGGAGCAGTTCTTC
few,TRBJ2-2,-,TRBV29-1,17,CSVEGGPHGARTGELFF,TGCAGCGTTGAAGGAGGTCCCCACGGGGCTCGGACCGGGGAGCTGTTTTTT
-,TRBJ2-3,-,TRBV7-9,14,CASSTPTLRDTQYF,TGTGCCAGCAGCACCCCTACGTTGAGAGATACGCAGTATTTT
few,TRBJ2-7,TRBD2,TRBV20-1,15,CSARDLNSGRYEQYF,TGCAGTGCTAGAGATCTAAATAGCGGGAGGTACGAGCAGTACTTC
-,TRBJ2-4,-,TRBV28,16,CASSPRLNRKENIQYF,TGTGCCAGCAGTCCCCGGCTTAACAGGAAGGAGAACATTCAGTACTTC
-,TRBJ2-3,TRBD2,TRBV28,14,CAGRLAGVIDTQYF,TGTGCCGGGAGGCTAGCGGGAGTTATAGATACGCAGTATTTT
-,TRBJ2-7,-,TRBV29-1,12,CSVKTLLYEQYF,TGCAGCGTTAAGACCTTACTGTACGAGCAGTACTTC
-,TRBJ2-1,TRBD2,TRBV5-4,17,CASSLAQTSERGDEPFF,TGTGCCAGCAGCCTTGCACAGACTAGCGAGAGGGGCGATGAGCCGTTCTTC
many,TRBJ2-3,-,TRBV20-1,15,CSAREQDAGGDTQYF,TGCAGTGCTAGAGAGCAGGACGCGGGTGGAGATACGCAGTATTTT
many,TRBJ2-7,-,TRBV10-3,13,CAISGRLDYEQYF,TGTGCCATCAGTGGTAGACTAGACTACGAGCAGTACTTC
-,TRBJ2-7,-,TRBV7-2,15,CASSFGTLSSYEQYF,TGTGCCAGCAGCTTCGGGACTCTTAGCTCCTACGAGCAGTACTTC
-,TRBJ2-3,TRBD1,TRBV6-2/TRBV6-3,14,CASSYGTGRDTQYF,TGTGCCAGCAGTTACGGGACAGGGAGAGATACGCAGTATTTT
-,TRBJ2-6,TRBD1,TRBV7-6,18,CASSPAQGETTGANVLTF,TGTGCCAGCAGCCCGGCCCAGGGGGAAACCACTGGGGCCAACGTCCTGACTTTC
few,TRBJ2-7,TRBD1,TRBV19,14,CASSPGTVYYEQYF,TGTGCCAGTTCCCCCGGGACAGTATACTACGAGCAGTACTTC
few,TRBJ2-3,TRBD1,TRBV15,16,CATSRDRQGASDTQYF,TGTGCCACCAGCAGAGATCGGCAGGGGGCTTCAGATACGCAGTATTTT
-,TRBJ2-7,-,TRBV21-1,18,CASSSAGQVAGAAYEQYF,TGTGCCAGCAGTTCGGCCGGACAGGTGGCCGGGGCGGCTTACGAGCAGTACTTC
-,TRBJ1-5,-,TRBV5-1,13,CASSLGFEQPQHF,TGCGCCAGCAGCTTGGGCTTCGAGCAGCCCCAGCATTTT
-,TRBJ2-7,TRBD1,TRBV7-2,14,CASSLSDRSYEQYF,TGTGCCAGCAGCTTGTCGGACAGGTCCTACGAGCAGTACTTC
few,TRBJ1-1,-,TRBV19,15,CASSIDSARNTEAFF,TGTGCCAGTAGTATAGATTCGGCCCGGAACACTGAAGCTTTCTTT
-,TRBJ1-5,-,TRBV20-1,12,CSARYGDQPQHF,TGCAGTGCTAGATATGGAGATCAGCCCCAGCATTTT
-,TRBJ2-1,TRBD2,TRBV7-6,13,CASSLGREGEQFF,TGTGCCAGCAGCTTGGGTCGGGAGGGTGAGCAGTTCTTC
few,TRBJ2-1,TRBD1,TRBV28,15,CASSFIGQGDNEQFF,TGTGCCAGCAGTTTTATCGGACAGGGGGACAATGAGCAGTTCTTC
-,TRBJ2-1,-,TRBV7-2,17,CASSLVGIGSSYNEQFF,TGTGCCAGCAGCTTAGTAGGGATCGGGAGCTCCTACAATGAGCAGTTCTTC
-,TRBJ2-2,-,TRBV7-2,15,CASRLNERVTGELFF,TGTGCCAGCAGATTAAACGAACGGGTCACCGGGGAGCTGTTTTTT